Shown below are 10 T cell receptor beta chains from a single sample sequenced in a study of blood T cell repertoires in COVID-19 (TCRdb year 2020). The library was made by the immunoSEQ multiplex PCR assay. The table comes from immuneACCESS by way of TCRdb, which keeps in-frame sequences with V and J called. Part of the clones is missing from these tables; in studies checked, under half for an unresolved V gene and the rest for unknown reasons. The sample profile shows 40,000 to 45,000 clones; 70% to 90% of them were found once. The ten top clones hold 2% to 2.5% of the sample. The sequencing input was peripheral blood. These TCRs come from a human donor in a cohort sampled during active COVID-19.

The genes are TRBV13 and TRBJ2-7; possibly TRBD2 for D (6 bases). With 3 bases removed from V and 5 bases from J, the gap between germline ends came to 23 bases. This CDR3 contains 17 residues. Germline values: CDR1 PRHDT, CDR2 FYEKMQ (reference sequence). CDR3 in DNA: TGTGCCAGCAGCTTTGGAGGGGCCCGAATATTAGGGCACGAGCAGTACTTC. Amino acids: CASSFGGARILGHEQYF.

CDR3 sequence reads: CATSSALTGYYEQYF. The CDR3 bases are TGTGCCACCAGCAGCGCACTGACAGGGTACTACGAGCAGTACTTC. The J gene is TRBJ2-7, the V gene TRBV15; TRBD1 agrees at 7 bases. V trimming: 3 bases; J trimming: 3 bases; junction bases outside the gene matches: 8. The CDR3 loop spans 15 amino acids. From germline, CDR1 is LNHNV and CDR2 YYDKDF (reference sequence).

The chain uses TRBV4-1 and TRBJ2-5; 10 positions agree with TRBD1. CDR3 length: 16 residues. V lost 7 bases and J lost 4; bases outside the gene matches: 12. Germline loops: CDR1 MGHRA, CDR2 YSYEKL. CDR3 bases: TGCGCCAGCAAAACCGGGACAGGGGACGTCCGAGAGACCCAGTACTTC. It codes for CASKTGTGDVRETQYF.

J is TRBJ1-2 and V is TRBV5-1, with TRBD1 as a possible D gene (6 bases). Germline V gives CDR1 SGHRS, CDR2 YFSETQ. V dropped 3 bases and J dropped 0 bases, with 12 bases sitting between them. The CDR3 has 15 residues. CDR3 amino acids: CASSSQGLANYGYTF. CDR3 nucleotides: TGCGCCAGCAGCTCACAGGGATTGGCTAACTATGGCTACACCTTC.

The chain has TRBV27 and TRBJ1-1; TRBD1 agrees at 7 bases. The CDR3 is made up of 16 amino acids. V shed 3 bases and J 4 bases; nucleotides not matched to a gene: 11. Germline V gene sequence: CDR1 MNHEY, CDR2 SMNVEV (reference sequence). The DNA for the CDR3 is TGTGCCAGCAGTTTCACCGCGACAGGGCCGCGCACTGAAGCTTTCTTT. Translated: CASSFTATGPRTEAFF.

The rearrangement links TRBV7-8 to TRBJ1-2, with D possibly TRBD1 on 6 matching bases. Trimming stripped 5 bases from V and 1 base from J, with 14 bases between. The CDR3 spans 15 residues. The germline CDR1 and CDR2 sequences are SGHVS and FQNEAQ. The chain's CDR3 is CASSPGRGGNYGYTF. CDR3 DNA sequence: TGTGCCAGCAGCCCTGGGAGGGGGGGTAACTATGGCTACACCTTC.

This chain uses TRBV29-1 with TRBJ2-3; 11 bases line up with TRBD2. CDR3 length: 14 amino acids. Germline trimming cut 6 bases from V and 5 bases from J; bases unmatched to any gene: 7. In germline, CDR1 is SQVTM, CDR2 ANQGSEA. The CDR3 DNA is TGCAGCGTGATAGCGGGGGGGCCGGGAGATACGCAGTATTTT. Encoded protein: CSVIAGGPGDTQYF.

This chain uses TRBV11-2 with TRBJ2-5, with 11 bases identical to TRBD2. CDR1 SGHAT and CDR2 FQNNGV come from the germline V gene. CDR3 size: 15 residues. With V trimmed by 6 bases and J by 3 bases, 6 bases remained unmatched. In nucleotides, the CDR3 is TGTGCCAGCAGTTATAGCGGGGGGGCCAAAGAGACCCAGTACTTC. Amino acids: CASSYSGGAKETQYF.

The rearrangement joins TRBV18 to TRBJ2-3; D ambiguous. Germline values: CDR1 KGHSH, CDR2 LQKENI. V was shortened by 4 bases and J by 3 bases, with 14 bases between the two germline ends. The CDR3 spans 15 residues. CDR3 loop: CASSRVRVATDTQYF. In nucleotides, the CDR3 is TGTGCCAGCTCACGAGTACGGGTGGCGACAGATACGCAGTATTTT. Drawing the rest from reference TRBV18 and TRBJ2-3, the complete variable domain is NAGVMQNPRHLVRRRGQEARLRCSPMKGHSHVYWYRQLPEEGLKFMVYLQKENIIDESGMPKERFSAEFPKEGPSILRIQQVVRGDSAAYFCASSRVRVATDTQYFGPGTRLTVL.

The table lists this clone with a few counts. The V and J genes are TRBV5-1 and TRBJ1-2, with D maybe TRBD1 (6 bases). Germline CDR1 reads SGHRS; CDR2 reads YFSETQ. The CDR3 sequence is 14 residues long. Trimming left V 4 bases short and J 0 bases short, with 10 bases between. The CDR3 DNA sequence: TGCGCCAGCAGCACTTGGGACACTAACTATGGCTACACCTTC. Protein product: CASSTWDTNYGYTF. The variable domain in full, completed from reference TRBV5-1 and TRBJ1-2, reads KAGVTQTPRYLIKTRGQQVTLSCSPISGHRSVSWYQQTPGQGLQFLFEYFSETQRNKGNFPGRFSGRQFSNSRSEMNVSTLELGDSALYLCASSTWDTNYGYTFGSGTRLTVV.